This T cell receptor (beta chain) comes out of a study of control samples from healthy donors and cancer patients. Clones were read by immunoSEQ multiplex PCR, and TCRdb kept only the in-frame ones, dropping some. This table holds roughly 70,000 clones, 94% found once. Sequencing input: blood. The sequence came from a young woman in good health.

The CDR3: CASSAAGVPEAFF. CDR3 DNA sequence: TGTGCCAGCAGCGCCGCGGGGGTACCTGAAGCTTTCTTT. The chain uses TRBV9 and TRBJ1-1, with a possible D match to TRBD1 (5 bases). V was trimmed by 3 bases and J by 6 bases, leaving 12 bases between them. CDR3 length equals 13 residues. CDR1 is SGDLS, CDR2 YYNGEE, per germline.